This T cell receptor beta chain appears in the sequencing data of a study of response to subunit inactivated influenza vaccine. From the RT-PCR reads, TCRdb called clonotypes with MiXCR, one entry per CDR3 protein. The sample lists 700,000 to 900,000 distinct CDR3 sequences, 21% occurring once. Broader study findings: Authors suggested each seasonal influenza vaccination recruits few new T cells.

This clonotype was recorded only once. Its matching antigen is unknown. This TCR was sampled from a man in his fifties who received an inactivated influenza vaccine. The source was PBMCs from blood, collected 5 days after vaccination.

The CDR3, as DNA: TGTGCCAGCAGCCCCTATCAGGGGGTTGGCTACACCTTC. Translated, it gives CASSPYQGVGYTF. This sequence joins TRBV25-1 and TRBJ1-2, with 7 bases lining up with TRBD1. The V gene end was trimmed by 6 bases and the J gene end by 7 bases; junction bases not matched to a gene: 8. CDR1 and CDR2 from the germline V gene are MGHDK and SYGVNS. The CDR3 spans 13 residues.